What follows are 17 T cell receptor beta chains derived from one specimen sequenced in a study of beta chain features in type 1 diabetes. What was sequenced were expressed TCRB transcripts, since all of the isolated RNA had been reverse transcribed. Sequencing used immunoSEQ multiplex PCR; TCRdb keeps in-frame clones, though not all of them. The repertoire holds almost 250,000 clones, 11% to 15% seen once, with around 0.026% in the top ten. The specimen was naive CD4+ T cells from blood. The receptor source for this set is a woman in her 40s in good health.

The rearrangement links TRBV4-1 to TRBJ1-2; D is undetermined. Germline CDR1 MGHRA, CDR2 YSYEKL. V was clipped by 3 bases and J by 4 bases, with 3 bases between them. This CDR3 is built from 11 residues. The DNA of the CDR3 is TGCGCCAGCAGCCACAGCTATGGCTACACCTTC. Protein sequence: CASSHSYGYTF.

The table lists this clone with a few counts. J is TRBJ1-2 and V is TRBV4-3; possibly TRBD1 for D (6 bases). In germline, CDR1 is LGHNA, CDR2 YSLEER. The CDR3 is 17 residues long. The V end was cut by 0 bases, the J end by 3 bases, with 17 bases between. This CDR3 is CASSQDLGGGGYYGYTF. The CDR3 DNA sequence: TGCGCCAGCAGCCAAGATCTGGGCGGTGGGGGCTACTATGGCTACACCTTC.

The sample holds a few counts of this clone. The chain couples TRBV6-1 to TRBJ2-1, with 13 bases fitting TRBD2. The CDR3 consists of 15 residues. Trimming took 4 bases from V and 4 from J; bases not matched to a gene: 1. Germline-derived CDR1 and CDR2 are MNHNS and SASEGT. CDR3 sequence (DNA): TGTGCCAGCAGTGGGGGACTAGCGGGATACAATGAGCAGTTCTTC. Translated: CASSGGLAGYNEQFF.

This clone was recorded a few times. V gene TRBV7-8 combines with J gene TRBJ2-2, with TRBD1 matching over 7 bases. This CDR3 comprises 15 residues. Trimming took 5 bases from V and 6 from J; bases not matched to a gene: 9. The V gene's germline CDR1 is SGHVS and CDR2 FQNEAQ. The CDR3 region is CASSLRTGRAGELFF. DNA of the CDR3: TGTGCCAGCAGCCTAAGGACAGGCCGGGCCGGGGAGCTGTTTTTT.

V gene TRBV25-1 combines with J gene TRBJ2-3, with 10 positions matching TRBD1. V lost 8 bases and J lost 4; bases outside the gene matches: 6. CDR3 length equals 14 residues. Per the germline V gene, CDR1 is MGHDK and CDR2 is SYGVNS. CDR3 coding DNA: TGTGCCAGCCGACGGACAGGGGGAGCAGATACGCAGTATTTT. This gives the protein CASRRTGGADTQYF. The full variable domain, completed using reference TRBV25-1 and TRBJ2-3, is EADIYQTPRYLVIGTGKKITLECSQTMGHDKMYWYQQDPGMELHLIHYSYGVNSTEKGDLSSESTVSRIRTEHFPLTLESARPSHTSQYLCASRRTGGADTQYFGPGTRLTVL.

CDR3 amino acids: CASSSTGTPQETQYF. The CDR3 region has the DNA TGCGCCAGCAGCTCCACCGGGACACCTCAAGAGACCCAGTACTTC. This chain connects TRBV5-1 to TRBJ2-5; a weak D match, TRBD1 (6 bases). The V and J ends lost 3 bases and 2 bases respectively, with 14 bases between them. The CDR3 has 15 amino acids. CDR1 is SGHRS and CDR2 is YFSETQ in the germline V gene.

The V gene is TRBV7-2, the J gene TRBJ1-2; 9 nucleotides agree with TRBD1. Trimming removed 1 base from V and 8 bases from J; junction bases left unmatched: 5. From germline, CDR1 is SGHTA and CDR2 FQGNSA. The CDR3 has 14 residues. The CDR3 coding sequence is TGTGCCAGCAGCTTAGATCGACAGGGGGGGGGCTACACCTTC. Amino acids: CASSLDRQGGGYTF.

This clone was detected a few times. The chain is built from TRBV2 and TRBJ2-4; D gene unclear. Trimming took off 2 bases at V and 4 bases at J, with 9 bases between the two ends. CDR1 and CDR2 from the germline V gene are SNHLY and FYNNEI. CDR3 length equals 14 residues. CDR3 nucleotide sequence: TGTGCCAGCAGTGAACAGCCACTAAAAAACATTCAGTACTTC. As protein: CASSEQPLKNIQYF.

V usage is TRBV25-1 and J usage is TRBJ2-7, with no clear D. Trimming took 3 bases from V and 6 from J, leaving 9 bases between them. Germline V gene lookup returns CDR1 MGHDK and CDR2 SYGVNS. The CDR3 runs 12 residues. The CDR3 nucleotides are TGTGCCAGCAGTGACTTCCCAGGCGAGCAGTACTTC. Protein product: CASSDFPGEQYF.

Only a few counts were recorded for this clone. This rearrangement joins TRBV5-1 to TRBJ2-3, with TRBD2 identical over 10 bases. The V and J ends lost 1 base and 3 bases, in that order; junction bases with no gene match: 2. This CDR3 spans 15 amino acids. Germline V gives CDR1 SGHRS, CDR2 YFSETQ. CDR3 loop: CASSLSSGGTDTQYF. For the CDR3, the DNA is TGCGCCAGCAGCTTGTCTAGCGGGGGAACAGATACGCAGTATTTT.

The rearrangement joins TRBV4-3 to TRBJ2-7; D perhaps matches TRBD2 (6 bases). There are 14 residues in the CDR3. V was cut by 4 bases and J by 6 bases, with 16 bases left in between. Per the germline V gene, CDR1 is LGHNA and CDR2 is YSLEER. The CDR3 DNA follows: TGCGCCAGCAGCCGAGGGCTGGAGGGAGGCGAGCAGTACTTC. As protein: CASSRGLEGGEQYF.

In this sample, this clone turned up many times. Other DNA sequences in this sample translate to the same CDR3. The chain couples TRBV7-9 to TRBJ2-1, with 8 nucleotides matching TRBD1. This CDR3 comprises 15 residues. Per germline, CDR1 SEHNR and CDR2 FQNEAQ (reference sequence). V was clipped by 1 base and J by 1 base; unmatched bases: 0. The DNA of the CDR3 is TGTGCCAGCAGCTTAGGACAGGGGTCCTACAATGAGCAGTTCTTC. It encodes CASSLGQGSYNEQFF.

This chain links TRBV19 with TRBJ1-6; possible D gene TRBD1, 5 bases. Germline assignment: CDR1 LNHDA and CDR2 SQIVND (reference sequence). Trimming took 4 bases from V and 8 from J, leaving 12 bases between them. This CDR3 contains 14 residues. The DNA for the CDR3 is TGTGCCAGTAGTACAGGGCGAAGGCATTCACCCCTCCACTTT. As protein: CASSTGRRHSPLHF.

The rearrangement uses TRBV10-3 and TRBJ2-6, with 13 bases lining up with TRBD2. Germline values: CDR1 ENHRY, CDR2 SYGVKD. V shed 5 bases, J shed 0 bases, and the junction held 4 bases outside the gene matches. This CDR3 has 18 amino acids. CDR3 nucleotides: TGTGCCATCAGTTGGCGGACTAGCGGGGGCTCTGGGGCCAACGTCCTGACTTTC. This gives the protein CAISWRTSGGSGANVLTF.

This clone appeared a few times. The J gene is TRBJ1-1, the V gene TRBV5-1; tentatively, D is TRBD1 (6 bases). Looked up from germline, CDR1 is SGHRS and CDR2 is YFSETQ. The CDR3 totals 15 residues. V was trimmed by 5 bases and J by 2 bases, leaving 16 bases between them. The CDR3 here is CASSRDGQFNTEAFF. The CDR3 DNA reads TGCGCCAGCAGTAGAGATGGACAGTTCAACACTGAAGCTTTCTTT. The complete variable domain, with remaining parts taken from reference TRBV5-1 and TRBJ1-1, reads KAGVTQTPRYLIKTRGQQVTLSCSPISGHRSVSWYQQTPGQGLQFLFEYFSETQRNKGNFPGRFSGRQFSNSRSEMNVSTLELGDSALYLCASSRDGQFNTEAFFGQGTRLTVV.

The chain carries TRBV18 and TRBJ2-1; 7 bases match TRBD1. Germline V gene sequence: CDR1 KGHSH, CDR2 LQKENI. V was clipped by 1 base and J by 0 bases; unmatched bases: 3. CDR3 length: 16 residues. CDR3 loop: CASSPRSGGSYNEQFF. As DNA, the CDR3 is TGTGCCAGCTCACCACGGTCAGGGGGCTCCTACAATGAGCAGTTCTTC.

The chain has TRBV2 and TRBJ2-7, with a possible D match to TRBD1 (6 bases). This CDR3 contains 14 residues. V lost 2 bases and J 3 bases, leaving 11 bases between the germline ends. CDR1 is SNHLY and CDR2 is FYNNEI in the germline V gene. The CDR3 region has the DNA TGTGCCAGCAGTGAAAGGGGGTCTAACTACGAGCAGTACTTC. It yields the protein CASSERGSNYEQYF.